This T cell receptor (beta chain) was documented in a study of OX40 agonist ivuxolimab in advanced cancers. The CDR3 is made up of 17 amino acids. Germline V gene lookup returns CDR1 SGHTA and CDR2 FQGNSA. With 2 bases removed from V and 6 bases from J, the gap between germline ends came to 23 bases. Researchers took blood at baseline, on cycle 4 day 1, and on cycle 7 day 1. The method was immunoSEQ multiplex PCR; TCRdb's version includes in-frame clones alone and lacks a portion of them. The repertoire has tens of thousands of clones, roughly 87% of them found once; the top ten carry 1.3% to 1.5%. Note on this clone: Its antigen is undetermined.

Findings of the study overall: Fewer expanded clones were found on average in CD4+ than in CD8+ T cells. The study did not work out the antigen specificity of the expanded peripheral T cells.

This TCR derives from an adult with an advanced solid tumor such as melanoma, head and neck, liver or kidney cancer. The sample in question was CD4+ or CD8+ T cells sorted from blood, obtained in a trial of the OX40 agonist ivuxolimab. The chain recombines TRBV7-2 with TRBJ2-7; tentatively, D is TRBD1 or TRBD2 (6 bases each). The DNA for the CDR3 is TGTGCCAGCAGCTTACGCGTCAGCTTGGGGGGCCGGGCCGAGCAGTACTTC. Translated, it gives CASSLRVSLGGRAEQYF.